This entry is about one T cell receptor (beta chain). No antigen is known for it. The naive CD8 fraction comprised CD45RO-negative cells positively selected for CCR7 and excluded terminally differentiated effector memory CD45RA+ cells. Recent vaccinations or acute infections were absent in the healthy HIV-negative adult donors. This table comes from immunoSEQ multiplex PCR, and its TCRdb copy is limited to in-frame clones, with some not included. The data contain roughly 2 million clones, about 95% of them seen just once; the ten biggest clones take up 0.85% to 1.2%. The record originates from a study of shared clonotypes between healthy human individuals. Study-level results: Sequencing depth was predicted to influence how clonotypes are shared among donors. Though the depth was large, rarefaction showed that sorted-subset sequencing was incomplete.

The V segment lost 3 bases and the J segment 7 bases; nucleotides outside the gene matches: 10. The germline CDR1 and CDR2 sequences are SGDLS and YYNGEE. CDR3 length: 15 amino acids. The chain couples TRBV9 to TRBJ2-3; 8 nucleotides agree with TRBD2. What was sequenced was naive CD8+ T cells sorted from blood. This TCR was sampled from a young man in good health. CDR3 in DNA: TGTGCCAGCAGCGGAAGGGACCCGGGGGGGAATACGCAGTATTTT. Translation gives CASSGRDPGGNTQYF.